Described below is a single T cell receptor beta chain sequence and its context. Its matching antigen is unknown. The CDR3 covers 14 residues. Germline CDR1 and CDR2: MGHRA and YSYEKL. V was clipped by 1 base and J by 6 bases, with 10 bases between them. This record belongs to a study of T cell responses to AZD1222 COVID-19 vaccine. Findings and caveats of the study: Donors were mostly white British, more females; clonal diversity possibly underestimated. Spike-specific TCR breadth and depth rose after two AZD1222 doses.

Libraries were prepared by immunoSEQ multiplex PCR; TCRdb keeps only in-frame clonotypes and omits some of them. The sample has about 200,000 clones, approximately 91% seen once; the top ten hold 3.4%. Material: peripheral blood, obtained 28 days after the second AZD1222 dose. J is TRBJ2-1 and V is TRBV4-1; tentative D call: TRBD1 (5 bases). This TCR was sampled from an adult who received the AZD1222 COVID-19 vaccine. CDR3 DNA sequence: TGCGCCAGCAGCCAAGTCAGGGATACCAATGAGCAGTTCTTC. Encoded protein: CASSQVRDTNEQFF.